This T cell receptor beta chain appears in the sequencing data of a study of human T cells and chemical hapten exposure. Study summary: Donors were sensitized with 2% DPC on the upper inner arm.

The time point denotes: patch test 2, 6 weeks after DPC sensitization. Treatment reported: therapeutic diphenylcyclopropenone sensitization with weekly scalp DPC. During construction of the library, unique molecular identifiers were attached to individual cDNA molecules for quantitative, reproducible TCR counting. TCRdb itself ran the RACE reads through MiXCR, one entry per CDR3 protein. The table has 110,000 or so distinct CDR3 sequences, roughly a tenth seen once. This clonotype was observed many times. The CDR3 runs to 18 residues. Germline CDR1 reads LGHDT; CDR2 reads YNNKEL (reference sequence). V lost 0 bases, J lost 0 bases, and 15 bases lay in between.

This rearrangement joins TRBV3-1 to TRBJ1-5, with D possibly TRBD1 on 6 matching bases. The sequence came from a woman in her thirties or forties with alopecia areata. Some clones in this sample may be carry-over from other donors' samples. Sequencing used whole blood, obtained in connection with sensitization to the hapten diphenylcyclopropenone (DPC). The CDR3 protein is CASSQDQGTPVSNQPQHF. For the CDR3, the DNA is TGTGCCAGCAGCCAAGATCAAGGGACACCGGTTAGCAATCAGCCCCAGCATTTT. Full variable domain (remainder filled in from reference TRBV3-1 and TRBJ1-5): DTAVSQTPKYLVTQMGNDKSIKCEQNLGHDTMYWYKQDSKKFLKIMFSYNNKELIINETVPNRFSPKSPDKAHLNLHINSLELGDSAVYFCASSQDQGTPVSNQPQHFGDGTRLSIL.